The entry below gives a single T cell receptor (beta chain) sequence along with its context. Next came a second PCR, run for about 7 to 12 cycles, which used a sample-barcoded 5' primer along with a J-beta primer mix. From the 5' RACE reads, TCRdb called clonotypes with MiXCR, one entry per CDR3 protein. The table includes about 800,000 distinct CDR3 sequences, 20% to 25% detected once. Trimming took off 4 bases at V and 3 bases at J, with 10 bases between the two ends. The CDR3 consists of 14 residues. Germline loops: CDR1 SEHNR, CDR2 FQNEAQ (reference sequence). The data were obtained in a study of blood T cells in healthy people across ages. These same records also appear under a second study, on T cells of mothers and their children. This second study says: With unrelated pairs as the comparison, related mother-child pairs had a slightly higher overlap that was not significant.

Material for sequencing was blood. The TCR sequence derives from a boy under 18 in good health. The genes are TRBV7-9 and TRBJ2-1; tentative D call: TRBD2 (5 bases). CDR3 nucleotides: TGTGCCAGCAGCTACGGAGGAAACTACAATGAGCAGTTCTTC. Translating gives CASSYGGNYNEQFF. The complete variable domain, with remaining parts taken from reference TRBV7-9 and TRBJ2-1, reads DTGVSQNPRHKITKRGQNVTFRCDPISEHNRLYWYRQTLGQGPEFLTYFQNEAQLEKSRLLSDRFSAERPKGSFSTLEIQRTEQGDSAMYLCASSYGGNYNEQFFGPGTRLTVL.